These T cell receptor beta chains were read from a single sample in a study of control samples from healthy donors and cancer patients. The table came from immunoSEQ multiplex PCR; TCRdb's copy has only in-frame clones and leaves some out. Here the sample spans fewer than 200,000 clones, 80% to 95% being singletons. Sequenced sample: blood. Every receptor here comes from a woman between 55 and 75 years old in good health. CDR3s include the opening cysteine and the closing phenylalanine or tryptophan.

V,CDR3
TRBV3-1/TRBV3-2,CASSQADIRRGPAFF
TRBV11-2,CASILRPGTGQETQYF
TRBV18,CASSPDRQGQPQHF
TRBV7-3,CASSPTPGHIPYGYTF
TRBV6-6,CASSYIEAGFITEAFF
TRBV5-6,CASSLDRGGTEAFF
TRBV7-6,CASSGGTGGYPYEQYF
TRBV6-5,CATVGGVRYEQYF
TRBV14,CASSRGTSGAYNEQFF
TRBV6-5,CASSYTVGDSRGYAF
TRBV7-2,CASSLGGTGAGNTIYF
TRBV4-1,CASSQEGAGRFYGYTF
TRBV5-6,CASSLYRGQQNEKLFF
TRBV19,CATLVIRLGQGYGYTF
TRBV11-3,CASSQRGLAGGRIYTGELFF
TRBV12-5,CASALGVGNQPQHF
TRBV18,CASSLRTDGNEQYF
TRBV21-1,CASSPIGGRTSTDTQYF
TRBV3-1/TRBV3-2,CASNLNSNTEAFF
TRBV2,CASSEIGVNTGELFF
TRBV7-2,CASSSRGEKLFF
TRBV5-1,CASSPPGTEAFF
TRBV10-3,CAISGNRDRYQPQHF
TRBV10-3,CAISDPTAANTGELFF